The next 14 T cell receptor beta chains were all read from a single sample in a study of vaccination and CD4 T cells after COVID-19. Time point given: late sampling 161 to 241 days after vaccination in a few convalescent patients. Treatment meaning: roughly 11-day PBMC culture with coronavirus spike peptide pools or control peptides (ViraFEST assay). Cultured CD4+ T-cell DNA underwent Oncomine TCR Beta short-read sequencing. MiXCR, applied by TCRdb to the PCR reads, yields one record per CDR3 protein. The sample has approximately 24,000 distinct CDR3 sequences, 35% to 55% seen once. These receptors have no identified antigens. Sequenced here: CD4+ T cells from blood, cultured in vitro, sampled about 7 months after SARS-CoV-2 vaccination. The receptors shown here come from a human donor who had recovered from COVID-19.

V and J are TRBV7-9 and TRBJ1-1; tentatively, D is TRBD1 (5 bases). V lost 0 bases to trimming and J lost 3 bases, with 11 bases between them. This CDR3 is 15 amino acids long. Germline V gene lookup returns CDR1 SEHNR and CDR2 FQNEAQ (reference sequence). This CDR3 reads CASSLAGRRDTEAFF. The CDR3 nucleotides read TGTGCCAGCAGCTTAGCGGGTCGCAGGGACACTGAAGCTTTCTTT.

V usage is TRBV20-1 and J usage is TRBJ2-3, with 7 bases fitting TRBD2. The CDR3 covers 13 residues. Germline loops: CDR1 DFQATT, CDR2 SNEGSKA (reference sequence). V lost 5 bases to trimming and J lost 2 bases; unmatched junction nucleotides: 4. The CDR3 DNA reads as TGCAGTGCTTCTAGCGGACTCACAGATACGCAGTATTTT. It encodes CSASSGLTDTQYF.

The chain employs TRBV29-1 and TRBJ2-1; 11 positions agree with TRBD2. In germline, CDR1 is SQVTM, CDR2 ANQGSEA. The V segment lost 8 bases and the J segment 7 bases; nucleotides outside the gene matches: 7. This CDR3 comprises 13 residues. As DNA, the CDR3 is TGCAGCTGTCTAGCGGGGGGAATAAATGAGCAGTTCTTC. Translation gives CSCLAGGINEQFF.

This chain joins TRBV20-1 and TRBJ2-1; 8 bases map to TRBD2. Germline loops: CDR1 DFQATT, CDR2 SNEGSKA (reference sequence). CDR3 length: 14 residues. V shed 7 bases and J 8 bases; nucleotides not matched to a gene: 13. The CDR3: CSVFQGLAGHEQFF. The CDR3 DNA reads TGCAGTGTTTTTCAAGGACTAGCTGGTCATGAGCAGTTCTTC.

The CDR3 here is CASSPGGASSYEQYF. CDR3 nucleotide sequence: TGTGCCAGCTCACCAGGGGGGGCAAGCTCCTACGAGCAGTACTTC. The V gene is TRBV18, the J gene TRBJ2-7; perhaps TRBD2 as D (7 bases). This CDR3 has 15 residues. Germline V lookup: CDR1 KGHSH, CDR2 LQKENI. The V end was cut by 2 bases, the J end by 0 bases, with 11 bases between. The full variable domain, rest sourced from reference TRBV18 and TRBJ2-7, is NAGVMQNPRHLVRRRGQEARLRCSPMKGHSHVYWYRQLPEEGLKFMVYLQKENIIDESGMPKERFSAEFPKEGPSILRIQQVVRGDSAAYFCASSPGGASSYEQYFGPGTRLTVT.

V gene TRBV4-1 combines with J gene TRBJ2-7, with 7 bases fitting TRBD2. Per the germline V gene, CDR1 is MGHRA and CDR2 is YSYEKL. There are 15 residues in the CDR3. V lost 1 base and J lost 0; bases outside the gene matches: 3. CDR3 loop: CASSQAGLSSYEQYF. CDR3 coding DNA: TGCGCCAGCAGCCAAGCGGGACTAAGCTCCTACGAGCAGTACTTC.

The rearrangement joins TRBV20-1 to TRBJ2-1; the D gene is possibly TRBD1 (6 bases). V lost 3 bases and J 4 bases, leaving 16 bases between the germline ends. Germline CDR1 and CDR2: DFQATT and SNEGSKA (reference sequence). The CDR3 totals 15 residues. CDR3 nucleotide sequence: TGCAGTGCTAGTCCCAGACAGGAAAGATACAATGAGCAGTTCTTC. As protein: CSASPRQERYNEQFF.

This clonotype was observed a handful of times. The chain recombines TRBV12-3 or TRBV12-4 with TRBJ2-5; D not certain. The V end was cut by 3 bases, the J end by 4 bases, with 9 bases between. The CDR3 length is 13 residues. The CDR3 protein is CASSFGIGETQYF. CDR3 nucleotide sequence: TGTGCCAGCAGTTTTGGAATTGGAGAGACCCAGTACTTC.

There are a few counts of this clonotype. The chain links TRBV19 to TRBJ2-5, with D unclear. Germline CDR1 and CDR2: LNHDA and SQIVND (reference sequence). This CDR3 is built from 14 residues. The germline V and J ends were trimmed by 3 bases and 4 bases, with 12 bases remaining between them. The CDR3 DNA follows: TGTGCCAGTAGTATCTCCAGGCTTGGAGAGACCCAGTACTTC. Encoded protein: CASSISRLGETQYF.

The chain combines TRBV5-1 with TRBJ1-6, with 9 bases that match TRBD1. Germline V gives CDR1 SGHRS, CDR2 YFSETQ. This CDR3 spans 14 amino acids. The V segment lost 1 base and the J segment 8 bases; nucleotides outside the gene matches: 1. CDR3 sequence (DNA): TGCGCCAGCAGCTTGACAGGGGGCGATTCACCCCTCCACTTT. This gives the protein CASSLTGGDSPLHF.

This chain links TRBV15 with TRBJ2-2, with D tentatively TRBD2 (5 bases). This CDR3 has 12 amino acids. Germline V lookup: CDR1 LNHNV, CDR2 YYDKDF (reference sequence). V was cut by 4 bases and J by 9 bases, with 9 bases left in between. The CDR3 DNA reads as TGTGCCACCAGCAAGCGGTCCCGGGAGCTGTTTTTT. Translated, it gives CATSKRSRELFF.

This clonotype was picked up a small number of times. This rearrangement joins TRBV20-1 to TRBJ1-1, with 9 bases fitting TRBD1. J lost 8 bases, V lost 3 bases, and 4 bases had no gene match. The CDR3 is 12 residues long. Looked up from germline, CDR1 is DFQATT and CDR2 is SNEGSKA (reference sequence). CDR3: CSARGGQGEAFF. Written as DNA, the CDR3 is TGCAGTGCTAGGGGGGGACAGGGAGAAGCTTTCTTT.

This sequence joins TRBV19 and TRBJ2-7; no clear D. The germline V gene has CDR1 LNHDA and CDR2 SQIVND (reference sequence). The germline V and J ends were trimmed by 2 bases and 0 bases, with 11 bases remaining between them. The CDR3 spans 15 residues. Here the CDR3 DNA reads TGTGCCAGTAGTATAAGTTCTGGTCCCTCCTACGAGCAGTACTTC. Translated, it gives CASSISSGPSYEQYF.

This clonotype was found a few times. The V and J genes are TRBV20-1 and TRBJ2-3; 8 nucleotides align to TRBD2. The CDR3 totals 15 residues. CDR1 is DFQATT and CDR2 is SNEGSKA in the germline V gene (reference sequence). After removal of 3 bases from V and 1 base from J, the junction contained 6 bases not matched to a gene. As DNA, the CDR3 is TGCAGTGCTAGTTATACTAGCGGAGGCACAGATACGCAGTATTTT. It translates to CSASYTSGGTDTQYF.